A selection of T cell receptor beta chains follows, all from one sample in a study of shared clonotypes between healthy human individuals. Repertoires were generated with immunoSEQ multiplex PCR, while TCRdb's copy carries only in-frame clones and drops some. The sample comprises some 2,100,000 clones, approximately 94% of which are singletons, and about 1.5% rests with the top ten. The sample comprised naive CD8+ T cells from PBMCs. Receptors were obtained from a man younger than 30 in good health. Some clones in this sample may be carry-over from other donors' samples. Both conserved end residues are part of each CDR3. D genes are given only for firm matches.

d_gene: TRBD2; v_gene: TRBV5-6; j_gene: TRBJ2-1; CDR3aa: CASSLSSGSSYNEQFF
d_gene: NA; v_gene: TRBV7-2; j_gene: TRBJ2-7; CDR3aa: CASSQLGRSYEQYF
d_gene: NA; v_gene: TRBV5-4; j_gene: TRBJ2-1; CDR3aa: CASSLGHLSSYNEQFF
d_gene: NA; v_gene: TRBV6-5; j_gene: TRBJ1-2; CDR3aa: CASSLADDNYGYTF
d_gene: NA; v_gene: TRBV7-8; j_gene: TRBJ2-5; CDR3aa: CASSLRSAEETQYF
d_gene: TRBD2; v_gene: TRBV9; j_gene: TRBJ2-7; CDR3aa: CASSVGASGSYEQYF
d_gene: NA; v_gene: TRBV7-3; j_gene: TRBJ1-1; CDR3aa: CASSLLYTMNTEAFF
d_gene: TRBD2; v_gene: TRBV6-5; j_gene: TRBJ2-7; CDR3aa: CASSYLAGGYEQYF
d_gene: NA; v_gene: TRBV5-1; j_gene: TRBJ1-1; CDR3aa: CASSLYSSLENTEAFF
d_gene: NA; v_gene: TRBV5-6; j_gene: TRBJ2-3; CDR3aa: CASSPGVGDTQYF